Below are 26 T cell receptor beta chains sequenced from a single sample in a study of T cell responses to AZD1222 COVID-19 vaccine. Profiled with immunoSEQ multiplex PCR; TCRdb holds only in-frame clones, not every one. Of approximately 90,000 clones in the sample, about 88% are singletons; the top ten hold approximately 3.7%. The sequences come from peripheral blood, collected on day 0 of AZD1222 vaccination. The receptors here all came from an adult in good health.

The genes are TRBV10-3 and TRBJ2-7; D possibly corresponds to TRBD2 (5 bases). The ends were cut back, 5 bases at V and 1 base at J, with 6 bases in the middle. The germline V gene has CDR1 ENHRY and CDR2 SYGVKD. This CDR3 region has 12 residues. The DNA of the CDR3 is TGTGCCATCAGTAGCGGATCCTACGAGCAGTACTTC. Translating it yields CAISSGSYEQYF.

The chain couples TRBV30 to TRBJ1-2; D gene uncertain. The CDR3 spans 14 residues. V dropped 4 bases and J dropped 7 bases, with 19 bases sitting between them. CDR1 is GTSNPN and CDR2 is SVGIG in the germline V gene (reference sequence). The CDR3: CAWIWEGSRGGYTF. The CDR3 DNA is TGTGCCTGGATTTGGGAGGGTTCCAGAGGTGGCTACACCTTC.

The chain uses TRBV11-2 and TRBJ2-3; D is undetermined. Trimming cost V 2 bases and J 3 bases, with 3 bases left between them. Germline V gene sequence: CDR1 SGHAT, CDR2 FQNNGV. The length of the CDR3 is 12 residues. CDR3 nucleotides: TGTGCCAGCAGCTTATTTACAGATACGCAGTATTTT. This gives the protein CASSLFTDTQYF.

The chain recombines TRBV24-1 with TRBJ1-5, with 7 bases identical to TRBD1. Trimming cost V 3 bases and J 4 bases; bases outside gene matches: 5. Germline assignment: CDR1 KGHDR and CDR2 SFDVKD. The length of the CDR3 is 15 residues. CDR3 coding DNA: TGTGCCACCAGTGATACAGGGACAGCTAATCAGCCCCAGCATTTT. Translated, it gives CATSDTGTANQPQHF.

The chain joins TRBV19 to TRBJ2-7; D gene uncertain. Per germline, CDR1 LNHDA and CDR2 SQIVND (reference sequence). Trimming removed 5 bases from V and 6 bases from J, with 17 bases in between. CDR3 length: 14 amino acids. CDR3 nucleotides: TGTGCCAGTAGTGTCCTACATACAGCAACCGAGCAGTACTTC. Translated, it gives CASSVLHTATEQYF.

The V and J genes are TRBV24-1 and TRBJ2-1, with D possibly being TRBD1 or TRBD2 (5 bases each). V lost 5 bases and J 6 bases, leaving 10 bases between the germline ends. The CDR3 loop spans 13 amino acids. Germline CDR1 and CDR2: KGHDR and SFDVKD. The CDR3 protein is CATSAGLTNEQFF. The CDR3, as DNA: TGTGCCACCAGTGCGGGGCTTACCAATGAGCAGTTCTTC.

The chain carries TRBV4-1 and TRBJ1-3; weak D call: TRBD1 (6 bases). The V end lost 0 bases, the J end lost 0 bases, and 18 bases lay between the germline ends. The CDR3 has 19 residues. Looked up from germline, CDR1 is MGHRA and CDR2 is YSYEKL. CDR3 sequence: CASSQEGSVGHHSGNTIYF. The CDR3 DNA follows: TGCGCCAGCAGCCAAGAAGGTTCGGTGGGACACCACTCTGGAAACACCATATATTTT.

The V call is TRBV7-9, the J call TRBJ2-1; 7 bases match TRBD1. The CDR3 consists of 14 residues. CDR1 and CDR2 from the germline V gene are SEHNR and FQNEAQ (reference sequence). V gave up 1 base and J gave up 9 bases; unmatched junction bases: 6. CDR3 sequence (DNA): TGTGCCAGCAGCTTAGGACAGGGTAACAGTGAGCAGTTCTTC. Amino acid sequence: CASSLGQGNSEQFF.

This chain joins TRBV5-6 and TRBJ2-1, with a possible D match to TRBD1 (6 bases). This CDR3 spans 16 amino acids. V was trimmed by 2 bases and J by 10 bases, leaving 22 bases between them. Germline CDR1 reads SGHDT; CDR2 reads YYEEEE. This CDR3 reads CASSFLRDTPFREQFF. The CDR3 region has the DNA TGTGCCAGCAGCTTCCTCCGGGACACGCCCTTTAGGGAGCAGTTCTTC.

The V gene is TRBV12-5, the J gene TRBJ1-5; perhaps TRBD1 as D (6 bases). Germline-derived CDR1 and CDR2 are LGHNT and FRNRAP. Trimming removed 0 bases from V and 1 base from J, with 13 bases in between. This CDR3 contains 17 residues. This CDR3 is CASGLVDSPRSNQPQHF. DNA of the CDR3: TGTGCTAGTGGTTTGGTGGACAGCCCGAGGAGCAATCAGCCCCAGCATTTT.

V usage is TRBV10-3 and J usage is TRBJ1-6, with D possibly matching TRBD1 (6 bases). Germline CDR1 is ENHRY and CDR2 is SYGVKD. The CDR3 has 15 amino acids. The V and J ends lost 10 bases and 5 bases respectively, with 18 bases between them. Here the CDR3 DNA reads TGTGCCACCTCACCCGGGGACACCAATAATTCACCCCTCCACTTT. This gives the protein CATSPGDTNNSPLHF.

V is TRBV7-8 and J is TRBJ1-1; D not certain. Trimming took off 0 bases at V and 0 bases at J, with 8 bases between the two ends. This CDR3 is 15 amino acids long. Germline loops: CDR1 SGHVS, CDR2 FQNEAQ. CDR3 amino acids: CASSLARTVNTEAFF. The CDR3 nucleotides read TGTGCCAGCAGCTTAGCCAGGACGGTGAACACTGAAGCTTTCTTT.

V gene TRBV2 combines with J gene TRBJ1-2; TRBD1 matches 10 bases. Unmatched junction bases numbered 9, after V lost 7 bases and J lost 7 bases. The germline V gene has CDR1 SNHLY and CDR2 FYNNEI. CDR3 length: 14 amino acids. The CDR3 coding sequence is TGTGCCAGCATCGAGGACAGGGGGAGCGGTGGCTACACCTTC. This encodes CASIEDRGSGGYTF.

V is TRBV5-1 and J is TRBJ2-5, with 8 nucleotides matching TRBD2. The CDR3 length is 15 residues. Germline-derived CDR1 and CDR2 are SGHRS and YFSETQ. V trimming: 4 bases; J trimming: 2 bases; junction bases outside the gene matches: 7. CDR3 sequence reads: CASSAISGDQETQYF. Here the CDR3 DNA reads TGCGCCAGCAGCGCAATTAGCGGGGATCAAGAGACCCAGTACTTC.

The chain recombines TRBV12-3 or TRBV12-4 with TRBJ1-1; D is ambiguous. This CDR3 has 11 residues. Trimming left V 6 bases short and J 8 bases short, with 10 bases between. CDR3 residues: CASRNVREAFF. In DNA form, the CDR3 reads TGTGCCAGCAGAAACGTGAGGGAAGCTTTCTTT.

The chain couples TRBV7-8 to TRBJ2-7, with D unresolved. CDR3 size: 12 residues. The V end lost 3 bases, the J end lost 0 bases, and 3 bases lay between the germline ends. Germline V gene sequence: CDR1 SGHVS, CDR2 FQNEAQ. CDR3 nucleotides: TGTGCCAGCAGCTTTAACTCCTACGAGCAGTACTTC. It translates to CASSFNSYEQYF.

The chain employs TRBV4-1 and TRBJ2-5; no clear D gene. The V and J ends lost 2 bases and 5 bases respectively, with 12 bases between them. The CDR3 has 14 residues. Germline loops: CDR1 MGHRA, CDR2 YSYEKL. This chain's CDR3 is CASSQTVFGETQYF. CDR3 nucleotide sequence: TGCGCCAGCAGCCAAACAGTCTTCGGGGAGACCCAGTACTTC.

This clone was recorded a few times. The chain recombines TRBV11-2 with TRBJ2-3; D is perhaps TRBD1 (7 bases). Germline V gene lookup returns CDR1 SGHAT and CDR2 FQNNGV. The CDR3 has 15 residues. Deletions cut 5 bases from V and 2 bases from J, with 14 bases between. The CDR3 DNA sequence: TGTGCCAGCAGCCAGGGGGGAAAGCACACAGATACGCAGTATTTT. The encoded protein is CASSQGGKHTDTQYF.

There are a few counts of this clone. CDR3 region: CASSLGQGVRYEQYF. CDR3 DNA sequence: TGTGCCAGCAGCTTAGGTCAGGGGGTACGCTACGAGCAGTACTTC. The rearrangement uses TRBV7-2 and TRBJ2-7, with 7 nucleotides matching TRBD1. CDR3 length: 15 amino acids. The junction had 6 bases not matched to a gene; V was cut back by 1 base and J by 3 bases. Germline CDR1 and CDR2: SGHTA and FQGNSA.

The chain carries TRBV5-6 and TRBJ1-2; D perhaps matches TRBD1 (5 bases). Trimming left V 4 bases short and J 7 bases short, with 11 bases between. Germline V gene data show CDR1 as SGHDT and CDR2 as YYEEEE. The length of the CDR3 is 12 residues. Here the CDR3 reads CASSRRGGGYTF. The DNA of the CDR3 is TGTGCCAGCAGCCGACGTGGGGGTGGCTACACCTTC.

This chain's CDR3 is CASSQERQGIGGYTF. CDR3 nucleotides: TGTGCCAGCAGCCAAGAAAGACAGGGGATAGGTGGCTACACCTTC. The chain has TRBV4-2 and TRBJ1-2; TRBD1 matches at 8 bases. Germline trimming cut 0 bases from V and 7 bases from J; bases unmatched to any gene: 7. CDR1 is LGHNA and CDR2 is YNFKEQ in the germline V gene. The CDR3 contains 15 residues.

This clone has only a few counts. The chain links TRBV28 to TRBJ2-7; D may match TRBD1 or TRBD2 (6 bases each). The CDR3 has 15 amino acids. Germline V gene data show CDR1 as MDHEN and CDR2 as SYDVKM. Deletions cut 6 bases from V and 2 bases from J, with 17 bases between. For the CDR3, the DNA is TGTGCCAGCAGCCAAACTGGGGGGCACGCCTACGAGCAGTACTTC. Its protein product is CASSQTGGHAYEQYF.

This chain links TRBV4-2 with TRBJ2-2; D perhaps matches TRBD2 (5 bases). CDR3 length: 15 residues. Germline V gives CDR1 LGHNA, CDR2 YNFKEQ. V lost 4 bases to trimming and J lost 5 bases, with 14 bases between them. CDR3 nucleotide sequence: TGTGCCAGCAGCCCACTAGATCAAGTGACCGGGGAGCTGTTTTTT. Translated: CASSPLDQVTGELFF.

This chain joins TRBV14 and TRBJ1-4; 7 bases agree with TRBD1. Trimming removed 6 bases from V and 8 bases from J; junction bases left unmatched: 12. From germline, CDR1 is SGHDN and CDR2 FVKESK. This CDR3 is 15 amino acids long. CDR3 residues: CASSPTTGRGEKLFF. CDR3 DNA: TGTGCCAGCAGTCCAACGACAGGGCGAGGGGAAAAACTGTTTTTT. The full variable domain, in which reference TRBV14 and TRBJ1-4 provide the parts outside the CDR3, is EAGVTQFPSHSVIEKGQTVTLRCDPISGHDNLYWYRRVMGKEIKFLLHFVKESKQDESGMPNNRFLAERTGGTYSTLKVQPAELEDSGVYFCASSPTTGRGEKLFFGSGTQLSVL.

CDR3 sequence reads: CASSVGPGQGADEQYF. The CDR3 region has the DNA TGTGCCAGCAGCGTAGGTCCCGGACAGGGGGCGGACGAGCAGTACTTC. The rearrangement links TRBV9 to TRBJ2-7; 11 positions match TRBD1. The CDR3 contains 16 residues. The germline CDR1 and CDR2 sequences are SGDLS and YYNGEE. Unmatched junction bases numbered 7, after V lost 0 bases and J lost 5 bases.

This chain joins TRBV30 and TRBJ1-6, with 10 positions matching TRBD1. Germline lookup yields CDR1 GTSNPN and CDR2 SVGIG (reference sequence). V lost 5 bases to trimming and J lost 7 bases; unmatched junction nucleotides: 5. The CDR3 length is 14 residues. DNA of the CDR3: TGTGCCTGGGACAGGGGGCAGGAAAATTCACCCCTCCACTTT. It yields the protein CAWDRGQENSPLHF. The whole variable domain, filled in from reference TRBV30 and TRBJ1-6, reads SQTIHQWPATLVQPVGSPLSLECTVEGTSNPNLYWYRQAAGRGLQLLFYSVGIGQISSEVPQNLSASRPQDRQFILSSKKLLLSDSGFYLCAWDRGQENSPLHFGNGTRLTVT.